These 25 T cell receptor beta chains were all obtained from the same sample, sequenced in a study of T cells after yellow fever vaccination. Each CDR3 protein gets one entry after TCRdb re-called the 5' RACE reads with MiXCR. The data contain hundreds of thousands of distinct CDR3 sequences, more than 9% of them seen just once; the ten biggest clones take up more than 13%. This specimen consisted of PBMCs, obtained on the day of the yellow fever booster vaccination. These receptors were obtained from a man aged 30 to 45 who received the YFV17D yellow fever vaccine.

The V gene is TRBV5-1, the J gene TRBJ1-2, with 7 bases fitting TRBD1. CDR3 length: 12 amino acids. The V segment lost 5 bases and the J segment 6 bases; nucleotides outside the gene matches: 4. Germline V gene data show CDR1 as SGHRS and CDR2 as YFSETQ. CDR3 coding DNA: TGCGCCAGCAGGCCAGACAGGGATGGCTACACCTTC. This sequence encodes CASRPDRDGYTF.

V is TRBV9 and J is TRBJ1-2; 7 bases match TRBD1. Germline loops: CDR1 SGDLS, CDR2 YYNGEE. This CDR3 has 15 residues. The V segment lost 6 bases and the J segment 2 bases; nucleotides outside the gene matches: 10. The DNA for the CDR3 is TGTGCCAGCACTCCCCTACCACAGGGGAACTATGGCTACACCTTC. This encodes CASTPLPQGNYGYTF.

The chain uses TRBV5-5 and TRBJ2-1; TRBD1 agrees at 9 bases. The CDR3 sequence is 15 residues long. Germline lookup yields CDR1 SGHKS and CDR2 YYEKEE (reference sequence). V shed 1 base and J 5 bases; nucleotides not matched to a gene: 4. Written as DNA, the CDR3 is TGTGCCAGCAGCTTGACAGGGGGCTTAAACAATGAGCAGTTCTTC. Amino acids: CASSLTGGLNNEQFF.

This clonotype was recorded a few times. The chain combines TRBV7-2 with TRBJ2-5; D is unresolved. V was cut by 5 bases and J by 5 bases, with 18 bases left in between. Germline assignment: CDR1 SGHTA and CDR2 FQGNSA. The CDR3 contains 15 residues. The CDR3 DNA sequence: TGTGCCAGCAGCCTAACGGGTCTCAATAGGGAGACCCAGTACTTC. The encoded protein is CASSLTGLNRETQYF.

The chain joins TRBV12-3 or TRBV12-4 to TRBJ2-7; no clear D gene. The ends were cut back, 4 bases at V and 6 bases at J, with 13 bases in the middle. This CDR3 is 13 amino acids long. The DNA for the CDR3 is TGTGCCAGCAGTTCCCTTCCGGACCGCGAGCAGTACTTC. Translating gives CASSSLPDREQYF.

This clonotype showed up just a few times. This chain connects TRBV20-1 to TRBJ2-5, with TRBD2 matching over 9 bases. Germline values: CDR1 DFQATT, CDR2 SNEGSKA (reference sequence). The junction had 19 bases not matched to a gene; V was cut back by 1 base and J by 7 bases. The CDR3 has 18 amino acids. The CDR3 protein is CSARVTGGIAGAPGTQYF. The CDR3 nucleotides read TGCAGTGCTAGAGTTACTGGTGGAATAGCGGGAGCCCCTGGGACCCAGTACTTC.

In this sample, this clonotype turned up a few times. The rearrangement uses TRBV18 and TRBJ2-1, with TRBD2 matching over 9 bases. V gave up 4 bases and J gave up 3 bases; unmatched junction bases: 4. The CDR3 contains 15 residues. Germline V CDR1 and CDR2: KGHSH, LQKENI. The DNA for the CDR3 is TGTGCCAGCTCACTTGCTAGCGGGAACTACAATGAGCAGTTCTTC. This sequence encodes CASSLASGNYNEQFF.

V gene TRBV6-1 combines with J gene TRBJ2-2, with 12 bases aligning to TRBD2. V dropped 7 bases and J dropped 4; count of bases not matched to a gene: 10. The CDR3 consists of 17 residues. The germline CDR1 and CDR2 sequences are MNHNS and SASEGT. The CDR3 DNA follows: TGTGCCAGCACCGGGACTAGCGGGTTGAGGGGCACCGGGGAGCTGTTTTTT. Translating it yields CASTGTSGLRGTGELFF.

The sample holds a few counts of this clonotype. The gene calls are TRBV6-4 and TRBJ2-1; 14 bases map to TRBD2. This CDR3 region has 16 residues. Germline V gene data show CDR1 as MRHNA and CDR2 as SNTAGT. J was trimmed by 8 bases and V by 3 bases; bases with no gene match: 6. CDR3 amino acids: CASSELGTSGSDEQFF. The CDR3 nucleotides are TGTGCCAGCAGTGAACTCGGGACTAGCGGGAGTGATGAGCAGTTCTTC.

This clonotype was seen only a few times. The chain has TRBV19 and TRBJ2-1, with 11 positions matching TRBD1. V lost 10 bases, J lost 7 bases, and 9 bases stayed unmatched. Germline assignment: CDR1 LNHDA and CDR2 SQIVND (reference sequence). This CDR3 has 14 amino acids. CDR3 sequence: CATKGQGVWNEQFF. The CDR3 nucleotides are TGTGCCACCAAGGGACAGGGGGTTTGGAATGAGCAGTTCTTC.

There are many counts of this clonotype. The junction departs from the called germline gene at one end, perhaps through a read error. The chain employs TRBV5-1 and TRBJ2-3; perhaps TRBD1 as D (5 bases). The length of the CDR3 is 16 residues. CDR1 and CDR2 from the germline V gene are SGHRS and YFSETQ. This CDR3 reads CASSLGVGGSTDTQYF. The DNA of the CDR3 is TGTGCCAGCAGCTTAGGGGTGGGTGGCAGCACAGATACGCAGTATTTT.

In its sample, this clonotype was seen a few times. The CDR3 bases are TGCAGTGCTAGAGAACAGGGCCGAATCTCTGGGGCCAACGTCCTGACTTTC. Translation: CSAREQGRISGANVLTF. V gene TRBV20-1 combines with J gene TRBJ2-6, with TRBD1 as a possible D gene (6 bases). Germline CDR1 is DFQATT and CDR2 is SNEGSKA (reference sequence). Between the trimmed V and J ends, which lost 0 bases and 0 bases, there was a span of 12 bases. This CDR3 region has 17 residues.

This clonotype was seen only a few times. The CDR3 region has the DNA TGTGCCAGCAGTTTTTCTGGATCCAATGAGCAGTTCTTC. Translated: CASSFSGSNEQFF. V gene TRBV6-5 combines with J gene TRBJ2-1; D remains ambiguous. V was cut by 4 bases and J by 6 bases, with 10 bases left in between. Germline CDR1 reads MNHEY; CDR2 reads SVGAGI. This CDR3 has 13 amino acids.

This clonotype was seen repeatedly, ten times or more. V usage is TRBV18 and J usage is TRBJ2-3; 13 bases are shared with TRBD2. With 8 bases clipped from V and 4 bases from J, the junction kept 6 bases outside the gene matches. The CDR3 is made up of 15 amino acids. Germline V gene data show CDR1 as KGHSH and CDR2 as LQKENI. The chain's CDR3 is CASSPGLAGADTQYF. The CDR3, as DNA: TGTGCCAGCAGTCCTGGACTAGCGGGAGCAGATACGCAGTATTTT.

This clonotype was seen a handful of times. V is TRBV18 and J is TRBJ2-1; TRBD2 might be the D (6 bases). Trimming pared 8 bases from V and 4 bases from J, leaving 21 bases between. Germline V gene data show CDR1 as KGHSH and CDR2 as LQKENI. This CDR3 has 16 residues. The CDR3 sequence: CASASSPAGGYNEQFF. CDR3 DNA: TGTGCCAGCGCTTCGTCCCCAGCGGGTGGATACAATGAGCAGTTCTTC.

This chain uses TRBV20-1 with TRBJ2-1, with 8 bases identical to TRBD2. Looked up from germline, CDR1 is DFQATT and CDR2 is SNEGSKA (reference sequence). The junction had 8 bases not matched to a gene; V was cut back by 1 base and J by 3 bases. The CDR3 totals 16 residues. The chain's CDR3 is CSARVARGRLYNEQFF. For the CDR3, the DNA is TGCAGTGCTAGAGTGGCGCGCGGGAGGCTCTACAATGAGCAGTTCTTC.

This clonotype was detected only a few times. CDR3 sequence: CASSTSAEQYF. The CDR3 coding sequence is TGCGCCAGCAGCACGAGTGCCGAGCAGTACTTC. The V call is TRBV5-1, the J call TRBJ2-7; D is unresolved. This CDR3 is built from 11 residues. Germline V gene lookup returns CDR1 SGHRS and CDR2 YFSETQ. V was cut by 4 bases and J by 6 bases, with 8 bases left in between. The variable domain in full, completed from reference TRBV5-1 and TRBJ2-7, reads KAGVTQTPRYLIKTRGQQVTLSCSPISGHRSVSWYQQTPGQGLQFLFEYFSETQRNKGNFPGRFSGRQFSNSRSEMNVSTLELGDSALYLCASSTSAEQYFGPGTRLTVT.

V and J are TRBV7-9 and TRBJ2-3; D not certain. Trimming left V 5 bases short and J 0 bases short, with 6 bases between. This CDR3 has 13 amino acids. Germline V gene sequence: CDR1 SEHNR, CDR2 FQNEAQ (reference sequence). CDR3 DNA: TGTGCCAGCAGCCCCAAGAGCACAGATACGCAGTATTTT. The encoded protein is CASSPKSTDTQYF.

This clonotype was seen a handful of times. The J gene is TRBJ2-3, the V gene TRBV19, with 9 bases that match TRBD1. The ends lost 6 bases at V and 3 bases at J; junction bases unmatched: 7. Germline V gene sequence: CDR1 LNHDA, CDR2 SQIVND (reference sequence). The CDR3 length is 15 residues. The CDR3 loop is CASSPTGTGTDTQYF. The DNA for the CDR3 is TGTGCCAGTAGCCCCACCGGGACAGGGACAGATACGCAGTATTTT.

This clonotype was found a few times. The CDR3 protein is CASSFVAGRNEQYF. The DNA of the CDR3 is TGTGCCAGCAGCTTTGTAGCGGGAAGGAACGAGCAGTACTTC. V is TRBV7-9 and J is TRBJ2-7; 8 bases map to TRBD2. CDR1 and CDR2 (germline): SEHNR, FQNEAQ (reference sequence). The length of the CDR3 is 14 residues. The V gene end was trimmed by 3 bases and the J gene end by 5 bases; junction bases not matched to a gene: 6.

The genes are TRBV28 and TRBJ2-7, with 9 bases fitting TRBD1. The CDR3 has 16 residues. After removal of 3 bases from V and 3 bases from J, the junction contained 9 bases not matched to a gene. CDR1 MDHEN and CDR2 SYDVKM come from the germline V gene. The CDR3 nucleotides read TGTGCCAGCAGTTTTCCGGTTGGGACAGGGAACTACGAGCAGTACTTC. This codes for CASSFPVGTGNYEQYF.

This clonotype turned up a few times. The CDR3 loop reads CASSGRHVDEQFF. DNA of the CDR3: TGCGCCAGCAGCGGGCGACACGTCGATGAGCAGTTCTTC. The chain recombines TRBV5-1 with TRBJ2-1; D is ambiguous. Germline-derived CDR1 and CDR2 are SGHRS and YFSETQ. The CDR3 totals 13 residues. V dropped 4 bases and J dropped 8 bases, with 13 bases sitting between them.

The chain has TRBV30 and TRBJ2-5, with TRBD1 matching 9 bases. This CDR3 has 13 amino acids. CDR1 is GTSNPN, CDR2 SVGIG, per germline (reference sequence). The V gene end was trimmed by 5 bases and the J gene end by 4 bases; junction bases not matched to a gene: 5. The CDR3 reads CAWGRQGGETQYF. CDR3 nucleotides: TGTGCCTGGGGGAGACAGGGGGGAGAGACCCAGTACTTC.

CDR3 DNA sequence: TGTGCCAGCAGTCGTGTGGCGGACTCTGGAAACACCATATATTTT. Its protein product is CASSRVADSGNTIYF. The rearrangement uses TRBV7-2 and TRBJ1-3, with D hard to call. Germline CDR1 reads SGHTA; CDR2 reads FQGNSA. Trimming stripped 6 bases from V and 0 bases from J, with 12 bases between. This CDR3 has 15 amino acids.

This sequence joins TRBV10-3 and TRBJ1-1, with a weak D call TRBD1 (5 bases). Per germline, CDR1 ENHRY and CDR2 SYGVKD. Between the trimmed V and J ends, which lost 4 bases and 3 bases, there was a span of 12 bases. The CDR3 length is 14 residues. In DNA, the CDR3 is TGTGCCATCAGTGGTCAGGGAGGAGACACTGAAGCTTTCTTT. As protein: CAISGQGGDTEAFF.